This T cell receptor (beta chain) came from a study of lymphopenia after photon versus proton radiotherapy. V dropped 4 bases and J dropped 9 bases, with 20 bases sitting between them. CDR3 length equals 15 residues. Germline V gives CDR1 SGHRS, CDR2 YFSETQ. Measured with immunoSEQ multiplex PCR; TCRdb has only the in-frame clones, and not every one. This sample has roughly 20,000 clones, with about 89% found just once. This TCR was sampled from a man aged 60-69 years with pancreatic cancer. This sample comprised peripheral blood, obtained from a patient treated with photon-based radiotherapy. The chain employs TRBV5-1 and TRBJ2-1, with no clear D. CDR3 nucleotide sequence: TGCGCCAGCAGCAAAACAGTTACCACCGTGGCTGAGCAGTTCTTC. Protein: CASSKTVTTVAEQFF.